The next 3 T cell receptor beta chains were all read from a single sample in a study of cytomegalovirus exposure and HLA in healthy donors. Primers included in the PCR were 60 Vbeta and 13 Jbeta primers. Only in-frame clones appear in the TCRdb table, and some are missing; sequencing was by immunoSEQ multiplex PCR. The table has fewer than 200,000 clones, roughly 80% seen once. Source material: PBMCs. Every receptor here comes from a human donor in good health.

The chain is built from TRBV18 and TRBJ1-2; D is possibly TRBD1 (5 bases). The CDR3 has 14 amino acids. V was clipped by 2 bases and J by 2 bases, with 9 bases between them. Germline V gene lookup returns CDR1 KGHSH and CDR2 LQKENI. The CDR3 spells CASSPGQGNYGYTF. CDR3 DNA sequence: TGTGCCAGCTCACCAGGGCAGGGAAACTATGGCTACACCTTC.

Only a few counts were recorded for this clone. The CDR3 bases are TGTGCCAGCAGCCCGCCGACAGCCGTCTCTGGAAACACCATATATTTT. Amino acids: CASSPPTAVSGNTIYF. The chain is built from TRBV11-1 and TRBJ1-3, with D possibly matching TRBD1 (5 bases). Trimming left V 5 bases short and J 0 bases short, with 14 bases between. The CDR3 contains 16 residues. Germline V CDR1 and CDR2: SGHAT, FQDESV (reference sequence). Full variable domain (remainder filled in from reference TRBV11-1 and TRBJ1-3): EAEVAQSPRYKITEKSQAVAFWCDPISGHATLYWYRQILGQGPELLVQFQDESVVDDSQLPKDRFSAERLKGVDSTLKIQPAELGDSAMYLCASSPPTAVSGNTIYFGEGSWLTVV.

The chain uses TRBV27 and TRBJ1-2, with D tentatively TRBD1 (6 bases). Per the germline V gene, CDR1 is MNHEY and CDR2 is SMNVEV (reference sequence). The CDR3 spans 13 residues. V dropped 6 bases and J dropped 5 bases, with 13 bases sitting between them. The CDR3 DNA reads TGTGCCAGCAGATCGGACAGAATTTATGGCTACACCTTC. This sequence encodes CASRSDRIYGYTF.